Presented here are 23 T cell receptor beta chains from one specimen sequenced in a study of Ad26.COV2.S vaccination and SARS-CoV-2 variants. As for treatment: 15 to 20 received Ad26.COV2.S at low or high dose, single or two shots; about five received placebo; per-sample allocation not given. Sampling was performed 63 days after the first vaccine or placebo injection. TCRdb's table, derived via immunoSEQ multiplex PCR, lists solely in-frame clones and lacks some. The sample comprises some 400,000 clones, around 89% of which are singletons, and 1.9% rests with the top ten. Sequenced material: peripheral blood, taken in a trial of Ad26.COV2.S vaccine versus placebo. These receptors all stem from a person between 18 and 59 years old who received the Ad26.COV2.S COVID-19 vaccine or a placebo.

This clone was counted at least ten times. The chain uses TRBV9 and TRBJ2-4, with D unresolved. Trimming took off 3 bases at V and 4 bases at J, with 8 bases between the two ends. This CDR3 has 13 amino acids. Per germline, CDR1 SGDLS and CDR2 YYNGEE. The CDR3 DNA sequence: TGTGCCAGCAGCGATGGCCGAAAAAACATTCAGTACTTC. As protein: CASSDGRKNIQYF.

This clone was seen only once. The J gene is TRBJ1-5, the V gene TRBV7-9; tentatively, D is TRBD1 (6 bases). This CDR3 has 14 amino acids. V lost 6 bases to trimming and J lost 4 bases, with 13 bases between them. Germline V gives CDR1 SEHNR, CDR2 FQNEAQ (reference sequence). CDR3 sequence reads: CASSISGVNQPQHF. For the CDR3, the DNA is TGTGCCAGCAGTATCTCAGGGGTAAATCAGCCCCAGCATTTT.

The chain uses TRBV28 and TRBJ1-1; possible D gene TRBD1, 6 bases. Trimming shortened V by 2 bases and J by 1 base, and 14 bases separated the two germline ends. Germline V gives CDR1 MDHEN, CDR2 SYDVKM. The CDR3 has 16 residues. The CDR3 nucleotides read TGTGCCAGCAGTTTAGTCACAGGGAGGGGGAACACTGAAGCTTTCTTT. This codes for CASSLVTGRGNTEAFF. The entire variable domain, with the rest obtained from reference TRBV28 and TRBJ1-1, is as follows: DVKVTQSSRYLVKRTGEKVFLECVQDMDHENMFWYRQDPGLGLRLIYFSYDVKMKEKGDIPEGYSVSREKKERFSLILESASTNQTSMYLCASSLVTGRGNTEAFFGQGTRLTVV.

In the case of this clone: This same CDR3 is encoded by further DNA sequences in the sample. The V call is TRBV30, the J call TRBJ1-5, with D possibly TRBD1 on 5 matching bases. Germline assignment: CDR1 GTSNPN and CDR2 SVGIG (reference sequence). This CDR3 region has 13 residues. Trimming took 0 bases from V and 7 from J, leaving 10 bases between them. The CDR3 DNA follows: TGTGCCTGGAGTGTTAAGGGGAACCAGCCCCAGCATTTT. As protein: CAWSVKGNQPQHF.

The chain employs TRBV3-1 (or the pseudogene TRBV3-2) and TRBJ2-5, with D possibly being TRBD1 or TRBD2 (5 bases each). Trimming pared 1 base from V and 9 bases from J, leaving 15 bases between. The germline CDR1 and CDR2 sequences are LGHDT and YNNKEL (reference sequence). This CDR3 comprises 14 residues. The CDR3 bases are TGTGCCAGCAGCCAAGGGGACCTCGTGGCGGCCCAGTACTTC. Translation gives CASSQGDLVAAQYF.

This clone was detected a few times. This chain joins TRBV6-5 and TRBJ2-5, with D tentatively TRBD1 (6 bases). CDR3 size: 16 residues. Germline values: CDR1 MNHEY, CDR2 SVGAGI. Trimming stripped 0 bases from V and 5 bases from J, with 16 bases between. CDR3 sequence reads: CASSYSPRGTWETQYF. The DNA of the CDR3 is TGTGCCAGCAGTTACTCGCCCAGGGGTACGTGGGAGACCCAGTACTTC.

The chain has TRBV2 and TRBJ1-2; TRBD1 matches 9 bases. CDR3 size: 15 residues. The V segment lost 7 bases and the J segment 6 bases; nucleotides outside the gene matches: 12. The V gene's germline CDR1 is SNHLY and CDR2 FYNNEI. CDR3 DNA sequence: TGTGCCAGCAACCCCACCGGGACAGGGCTTAATGGCTACACCTTC. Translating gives CASNPTGTGLNGYTF.

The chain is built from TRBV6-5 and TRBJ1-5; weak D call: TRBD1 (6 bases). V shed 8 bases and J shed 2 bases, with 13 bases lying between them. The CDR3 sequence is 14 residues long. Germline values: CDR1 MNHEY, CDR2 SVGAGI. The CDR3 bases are TGTGCCAGCTCCCGGGCAGGGGGCAATCAGCCCCAGCATTTT. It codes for CASSRAGGNQPQHF.

DNA for the CDR3: TGTGCCAGCAGACCGGGCGCAGCCTATGGCTACACCTTC. Translating it yields CASRPGAAYGYTF. This chain links TRBV2 with TRBJ1-2; D unclear. Trimming left V 6 bases short and J 4 bases short, with 12 bases between. Germline V gene sequence: CDR1 SNHLY, CDR2 FYNNEI. This CDR3 has 13 amino acids.

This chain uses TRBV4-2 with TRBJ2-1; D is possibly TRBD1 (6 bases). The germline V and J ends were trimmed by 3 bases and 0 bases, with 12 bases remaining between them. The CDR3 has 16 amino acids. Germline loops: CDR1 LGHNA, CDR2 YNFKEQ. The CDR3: CASSQSTGSSYNEQFF. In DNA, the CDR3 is TGTGCCAGCAGCCAGTCTACAGGGAGCTCCTACAATGAGCAGTTCTTC.

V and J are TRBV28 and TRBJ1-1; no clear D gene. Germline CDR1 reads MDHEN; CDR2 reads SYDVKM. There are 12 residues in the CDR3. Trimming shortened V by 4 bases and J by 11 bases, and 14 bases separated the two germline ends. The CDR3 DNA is TGTGCCAGCAGTTCCATGACCCGGCATGCTTTCTTT. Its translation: CASSSMTRHAFF. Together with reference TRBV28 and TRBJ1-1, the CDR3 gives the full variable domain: DVKVTQSSRYLVKRTGEKVFLECVQDMDHENMFWYRQDPGLGLRLIYFSYDVKMKEKGDIPEGYSVSREKKERFSLILESASTNQTSMYLCASSSMTRHAFFGQGTRLTVV.

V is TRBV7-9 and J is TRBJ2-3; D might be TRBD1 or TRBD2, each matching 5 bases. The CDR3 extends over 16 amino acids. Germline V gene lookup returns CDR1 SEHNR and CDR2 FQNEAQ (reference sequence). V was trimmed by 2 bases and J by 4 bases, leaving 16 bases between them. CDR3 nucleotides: TGTGCCAGCAGCTTACGGGGACCGACAGATTCAGATACGCAGTATTTT. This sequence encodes CASSLRGPTDSDTQYF.

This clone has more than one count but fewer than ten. The CDR3 DNA is TGTGCCAGCAGTTCAACAGGGTCTGGAAACACCATATATTTT. Protein product: CASSSTGSGNTIYF. The J gene is TRBJ1-3, the V gene TRBV6-5; TRBD1 might be the D (6 bases). With 4 bases removed from V and 1 base from J, the gap between germline ends came to 8 bases. CDR1 MNHEY and CDR2 SVGAGI come from the germline V gene. The CDR3 consists of 14 residues.

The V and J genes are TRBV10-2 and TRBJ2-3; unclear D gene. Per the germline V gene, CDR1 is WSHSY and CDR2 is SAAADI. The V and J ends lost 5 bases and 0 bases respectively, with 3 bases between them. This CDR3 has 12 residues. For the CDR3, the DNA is TGCGCCAGCAGTCCTAGCACAGATACGCAGTATTTT. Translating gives CASSPSTDTQYF.

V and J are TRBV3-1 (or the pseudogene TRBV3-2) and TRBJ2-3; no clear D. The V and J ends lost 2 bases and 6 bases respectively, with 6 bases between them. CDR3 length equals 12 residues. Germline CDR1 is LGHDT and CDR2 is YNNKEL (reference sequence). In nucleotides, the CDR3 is TGTGCCAGCAGCCAATTCCGGGATACGCAGTATTTT. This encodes CASSQFRDTQYF.

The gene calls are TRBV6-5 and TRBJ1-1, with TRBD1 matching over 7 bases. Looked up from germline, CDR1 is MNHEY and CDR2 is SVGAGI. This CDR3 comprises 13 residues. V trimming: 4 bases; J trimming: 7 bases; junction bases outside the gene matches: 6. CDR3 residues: CASSSQQGIEAFF. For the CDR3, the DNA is TGTGCCAGCAGTTCTCAACAGGGGATTGAAGCTTTCTTT.

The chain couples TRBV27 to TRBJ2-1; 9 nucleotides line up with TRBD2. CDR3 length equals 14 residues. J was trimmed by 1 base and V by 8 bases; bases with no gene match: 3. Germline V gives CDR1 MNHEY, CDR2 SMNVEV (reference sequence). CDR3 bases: TGTGCCAGCGCTCTAGCGGGGTCCTACAATGAGCAGTTCTTC. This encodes CASALAGSYNEQFF.

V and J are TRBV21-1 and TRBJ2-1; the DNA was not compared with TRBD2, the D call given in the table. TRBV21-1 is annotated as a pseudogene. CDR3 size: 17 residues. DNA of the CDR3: TGTGCCAGCAGCAAAGCTTTTCCTAGCGGGAGAGGGAATGAGCAGTTCTTC. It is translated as CASSKAFPSGRGNEQFF.

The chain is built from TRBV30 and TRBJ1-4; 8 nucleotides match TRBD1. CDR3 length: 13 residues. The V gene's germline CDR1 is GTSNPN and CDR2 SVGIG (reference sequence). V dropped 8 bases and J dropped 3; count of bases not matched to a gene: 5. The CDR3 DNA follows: TGTGCCGGACAGGGATTCGCTAATGAAAAACTGTTTTTT. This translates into CAGQGFANEKLFF. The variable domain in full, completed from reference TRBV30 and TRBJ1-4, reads SQTIHQWPATLVQPVGSPLSLECTVEGTSNPNLYWYRQAAGRGLQLLFYSVGIGQISSEVPQNLSASRPQDRQFILSSKKLLLSDSGFYLCAGQGFANEKLFFGSGTQLSVL.

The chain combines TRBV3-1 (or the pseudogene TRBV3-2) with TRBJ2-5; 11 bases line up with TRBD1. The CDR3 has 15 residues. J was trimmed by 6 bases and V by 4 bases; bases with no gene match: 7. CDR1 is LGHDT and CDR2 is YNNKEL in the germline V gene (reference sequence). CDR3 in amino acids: CASSPRTGGRKTQYF. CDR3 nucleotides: TGTGCCAGCAGCCCTCGGACAGGGGGCAGGAAGACCCAGTACTTC.

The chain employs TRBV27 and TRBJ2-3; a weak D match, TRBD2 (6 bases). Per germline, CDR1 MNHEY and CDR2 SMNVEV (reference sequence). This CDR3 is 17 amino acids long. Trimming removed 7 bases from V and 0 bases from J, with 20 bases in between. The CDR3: CASTIRKGRGSTDTQYF. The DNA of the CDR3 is TGTGCCAGCACCATAAGAAAGGGGCGGGGTAGCACAGATACGCAGTATTTT.

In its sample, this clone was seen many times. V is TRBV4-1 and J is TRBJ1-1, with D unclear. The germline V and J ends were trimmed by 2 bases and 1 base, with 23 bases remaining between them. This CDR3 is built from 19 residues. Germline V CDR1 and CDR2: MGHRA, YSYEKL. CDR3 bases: TGCGCCAGCAGCCAATATTTTCCCCGCCGGACGGCCTCGAACACTGAAGCTTTCTTT. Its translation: CASSQYFPRRTASNTEAFF.

CDR3 in amino acids: CASSFMTDPNTEAFF. The CDR3 DNA is TGTGCCAGTAGTTTCATGACAGACCCAAACACTGAAGCTTTCTTT. This chain joins TRBV19 and TRBJ1-1; tentatively, D is TRBD1 (5 bases). The ends were cut back, 5 bases at V and 2 bases at J, with 15 bases in the middle. CDR1 and CDR2 from the germline V gene are LNHDA and SQIVND (reference sequence). CDR3 length: 15 amino acids.